These 5 T cell receptor beta chains came from one sample sequenced in a study of T cell changes during pregnancy in multiple sclerosis. The table came from immunoSEQ multiplex PCR; TCRdb's copy has only in-frame clones and leaves some out. Of tens of thousands of clones detected, about 92% appear once; the ten largest clones hold approximately 3.5%. Source: CD8+ T cells from peripheral blood mononuclear cells, taken in the second trimester of pregnancy. These receptors came from a female donor with multiple sclerosis, enrolled in a pregnancy study.

This chain joins TRBV11-2 and TRBJ2-5; 7 bases agree with TRBD1. CDR1 is SGHAT, CDR2 FQNNGV, per germline. Unmatched junction bases numbered 13, after V lost 5 bases and J lost 7 bases. This CDR3 is 15 amino acids long. The CDR3 nucleotides are TGTGCCAGCAGCCCCCGGACTCCCCCAGGGGGGACCCAGTACTTC. It is translated as CASSPRTPPGGTQYF.

In regard to this clone: One end of the junction is discordant with germline, which a read error may explain. The gene calls are TRBV6-5 and TRBJ2-7; the D is unclear. CDR1 is MNHEY, CDR2 SVGAGI, per germline. CDR3 length: 13 amino acids. CDR3 loop: CASSYSASCEQYF. CDR3 in DNA: TGTGCCAGCAGTTACTCGGCTTCCTGCGAGCAGTACTTC.

The chain recombines TRBV11-1 with TRBJ2-7; the D gene is possibly TRBD1 (6 bases). Germline loops: CDR1 SGHAT, CDR2 FQDESV (reference sequence). The V end lost 5 bases, the J end lost 2 bases, and 10 bases lay between the germline ends. The CDR3 covers 13 residues. The CDR3 region is CASSPDRPYEQYF. In DNA, the CDR3 is TGTGCCAGCAGCCCGGACAGACCCTACGAGCAGTACTTC.

This clone was seen a handful of times. J is TRBJ1-2 and V is TRBV5-8, with D possibly matching TRBD1 (6 bases). The germline CDR1 and CDR2 sequences are SGHTS and YDEGEE. The V end was cut by 4 bases, the J end by 4 bases, with 14 bases between. CDR3 length: 14 residues. CDR3 bases: TGTGCCAGCAGCCCACGGACAGAGGGCTATGGCTACACCTTC. It translates to CASSPRTEGYGYTF.

The chain carries TRBV14 and TRBJ2-2; maybe TRBD1 (5 bases). CDR3 length: 14 amino acids. Germline V gene lookup returns CDR1 SGHDN and CDR2 FVKESK. The V gene lost 5 bases and the J gene lost 2 bases, with 9 bases spanning the gap. The CDR3 is CASSATDNTGELFF. The CDR3 nucleotides are TGTGCCAGCAGCGCGACAGATAACACCGGGGAGCTGTTTTTT.